This T cell receptor (beta chain) was sequenced for a study of cytomegalovirus exposure and HLA in healthy donors. V was trimmed by 8 bases and J by 2 bases, leaving 6 bases between them. In germline, CDR1 is MNHNS, CDR2 SASEGT. This CDR3 is built from 11 residues. Use of 60 Vbeta and 13 Jbeta primers characterized the PCR. Repertoires were generated with immunoSEQ multiplex PCR, while TCRdb's copy carries only in-frame clones and drops some. Across some 150,000 clones, the top ten clones capture 0.7% to 0.8% of the sample. This TCR was sampled from a woman between 18 and 30 years old in good health and CMV-seropositive. Sample: PBMCs. The chain is built from TRBV6-1 and TRBJ1-1; possibly TRBD1 for D (6 bases). The chain's CDR3 is CASGGNTEAFF. The CDR3 DNA is TGTGCCAGCGGGGGCAACACTGAAGCTTTCTTT.